The present T cell receptor (beta chain) was sequenced within a study of response to subunit inactivated influenza vaccine. Points from the study as a whole: The authors suggested that every seasonal influenza vaccination recruits few new T cells.

From the RT-PCR reads, TCRdb called clonotypes with MiXCR, one entry per CDR3 protein. The data contain around 520,000 distinct CDR3 sequences, approximately 12% of them singletons. Points on this clonotype: Its antigen is as yet unknown.

V gave up 0 bases and J gave up 7 bases, with 12 bases separating them. The CDR3 runs to 14 residues. From germline, CDR1 is DFQATT and CDR2 SNEGSKA (reference sequence). The chain links TRBV20-1 to TRBJ2-2; perhaps TRBD2 as D (5 bases). Sequences were derived from PBMCs from blood, sampled on the day of vaccination. The sequence was collected from a man aged 45-65 years who received an inactivated influenza vaccine. CDR3 sequence reads: CSARDSTTLGELFF. CDR3 DNA: TGCAGTGCTAGAGATTCGACTACCCTCGGGGAGCTGTTTTTT.